This entry describes one T cell receptor beta chain. The antigen is not known. TCRdb keeps only in-frame clones here, not all; method: immunoSEQ multiplex PCR. The table has about 160,000 clones, 80% to 90% seen once. These data come from a study of T cell responses to AZD1222 COVID-19 vaccine. Study-wide context: Pooled samples include second doses given at about 4 or 12 weeks. Study-wide results and caveats: The repertoires were collected only after the peak T cell response. The breadth and depth of Spike-specific TCRs increased once two AZD1222 doses had been given.

The receptor was derived from an adult in good health. The sample in question was peripheral blood, obtained on day 0 of AZD1222 vaccination.

DNA of the CDR3: TGTGCCAGCAGTCAACAGTACTATGGCTACACCTTC. The encoded protein is CASSQQYYGYTF. The chain carries TRBV6-2 or TRBV6-3 and TRBJ1-2; D is unresolved. The CDR3 has 12 amino acids. Trimming pared 5 bases from V and 3 bases from J, leaving 7 bases between. Germline CDR1 is MNHEY and CDR2 is SVGEGT.